This entry is about one TCR beta chain. What it binds is not known. The CDR3 has 19 residues. Germline V gives CDR1 DFQATT, CDR2 SNEGSKA (reference sequence). V was shortened by 0 bases and J by 0 bases, with 18 bases between the two germline ends. This specimen comes from a study of molecular identifiers for immune sequencing clone quantification. Study-wide results and limits: Clones that had above 20 RNA copies took up over 99% of effector molecules but under 1% in naive cells.

TCRdb re-called the PCR reads with MiXCR, one entry per CDR3 protein. The data show over 550,000 distinct CDR3 sequences, about 25% seen once. Sequencing used naive CD8+ T cells from blood, with Jurkat cell RNA spiked in. The subset here: FACS-sorted CD8+CD4-CCR7+CD45RA+ naive T cells. The rearrangement uses TRBV20-1 and TRBJ2-6; D is possibly TRBD1 or TRBD2 (5 bases each). This receptor was taken from a human donor in good health. Some libraries in this study had Jurkat cell RNA spiked in. Written as DNA, the CDR3 is TGCAGTGCTAGAGACCGATCGGGGCCTGCAACCTCTGGGGCCAACGTCCTGACTTTC. Amino acids: CSARDRSGPATSGANVLTF.